This T cell receptor (beta chain) was recovered during a study of post-analysis software for immune sequencing data. Across the whole study: Recorded subtypes: relapsing-remitting, secondary progressive, progressive-relapsing; some patients unannotated. Study results and caveats: There was significantly lower normalized Chao1 diversity in multiple sclerosis patients than in controls. F measure grouped same-batch samples tightly together. Five or six TRBV segments, including TRBV5-6, TRBV5-1 and TRBV20-1, were more frequent in patients than controls.

The CDR3 runs to 15 residues. Between the trimmed V and J ends, which lost 1 base and 2 bases, there was a span of 12 bases. Germline V gene sequence: CDR1 MGHRA, CDR2 YSYEKL. This clonotype showed up just a few times. Its antigen is not known. Tagging with unique molecular identifiers was a feature of the TCR beta cDNA libraries. T cells numbering roughly 1 to 10 million yielded some 480,000 cDNA molecules. TCRdb re-analysed the PCR reads in MiXCR, keeping a single row per CDR3 protein. The sample includes about 460,000 distinct CDR3 sequences, roughly 45% seen only once; the top ten take about 12%. This clonotype originated in a girl aged 5-17 years with multiple sclerosis. The specimen sequenced was blood. V is TRBV4-1 and J is TRBJ2-7, with D tentatively TRBD1 or TRBD2 (5 bases each). The CDR3 DNA reads as TGCGCCAGCAGCCAAGTGAGGGACCTTGCCTACGAGCAGTACTTC. Translation gives CASSQVRDLAYEQYF.